Following are 30 T cell receptor beta chains from one sample sequenced in a study of shared clonotypes between healthy human individuals. Assay: immunoSEQ multiplex PCR; the TCRdb copy retains only in-frame clones and omits some. Of about 1 million clones in the sample, roughly 75% are singletons; the top ten hold about 1.5%. The sequenced sample was memory CD4+ T cells sorted from blood. Regarding subset: CD45RA-negative fraction. The receptor source for this set is a man aged 18 to 29 in good health.

V and J are TRBV23-1 and TRBJ1-2; unclear D gene. TRBV23-1 is labeled an ORF, and its function is uncertain. V gave up 6 bases and J gave up 6 bases, with 8 bases separating them. The CDR3 is 11 amino acids. The CDR3 here is CASRPYDGYTF. The CDR3 DNA sequence: TGCGCCAGCAGACCCTACGATGGCTACACCTTC.

J is TRBJ2-1 and V is TRBV5-6; TRBD2 aligns across 9 bases. CDR1 and CDR2 from the germline V gene are SGHDT and YYEEEE. The CDR3 covers 17 residues. V shed 4 bases and J 5 bases; nucleotides not matched to a gene: 13. The CDR3 protein is CASSGGVGLAGNNEQFF. For the CDR3, the DNA is TGTGCCAGCAGCGGCGGGGTCGGGCTAGCGGGAAACAATGAGCAGTTCTTC.

V usage is TRBV10-3 and J usage is TRBJ1-2; D unclear. The ends were cut back, 6 bases at V and 0 bases at J, with 17 bases in the middle. Germline V gene lookup returns CDR1 ENHRY and CDR2 SYGVKD. The CDR3 covers 16 residues. CDR3 sequence: CAISQDPGNTNYGYTF. CDR3 nucleotides: TGTGCCATCAGCCAGGACCCAGGAAACACTAACTATGGCTACACCTTC.

The chain has TRBV9 and TRBJ2-5, with 7 bases that match TRBD2. Germline-derived CDR1 and CDR2 are SGDLS and YYNGEE. The CDR3 extends over 15 amino acids. Trimming at V came to 0 bases and at J to 1 base, leaving 3 bases not matched to a gene. CDR3 protein: CASSVAGRAQETQYF. The CDR3 nucleotides are TGTGCCAGCAGCGTAGCTGGGAGGGCCCAAGAGACCCAGTACTTC. Full variable domain (rest looked up from reference TRBV9 and TRBJ2-5): DSGVTQTPKHLITATGQRVTLRCSPRSGDLSVYWYQQSLDQGLQFLIQYYNGEERAKGNILERFSAQQFPDLHSELNLSSLELGDSALYFCASSVAGRAQETQYFGPGTRLLVL.

The chain carries TRBV7-2 and TRBJ2-7; 10 nucleotides agree with TRBD2. The germline V gene encodes CDR1 SGHTA and CDR2 FQGNSA. The CDR3 covers 16 residues. V shed 5 bases and J 6 bases; nucleotides not matched to a gene: 13. CDR3 sequence: CASSRTISSGSAEQYF. The CDR3 bases are TGTGCCAGCAGCCGCACGATTTCTAGCGGGAGCGCCGAGCAGTACTTC.

Comments on this clone: Other DNA sequences within the sample encode an identical CDR3. The chain employs TRBV11-2 and TRBJ2-2, with D perhaps assigned TRBD1 or TRBD2 (5 bases each). The CDR3 has 15 residues. Trimming removed 1 base at V and 0 bases at J, with 6 bases between. Germline values: CDR1 SGHAT, CDR2 FQNNGV. The DNA for the CDR3 is TGTGCCAGCAGCTTAGGAGGGGCGAACACCGGGGAGCTGTTTTTT. It encodes CASSLGGANTGELFF.

The chain is built from TRBV30 and TRBJ2-3; 7 nucleotides line up with TRBD2. The V gene's germline CDR1 is GTSNPN and CDR2 SVGIG (reference sequence). The CDR3 extends over 12 amino acids. Unmatched junction bases numbered 5, after V lost 3 bases and J lost 8 bases. CDR3 in DNA: TGTGCCTGGAGGGGGGGGTTAGGTACGCAGTATTTT. It encodes CAWRGGLGTQYF.

This clone was recorded a few times. The V call is TRBV7-9, the J call TRBJ1-2; D remains unclear. Per the germline V gene, CDR1 is SEHNR and CDR2 is FQNEAQ (reference sequence). This CDR3 spans 14 amino acids. V was clipped by 3 bases and J by 0 bases, with 8 bases between them. The CDR3 here is CASSFRAANYGYTF. The DNA for the CDR3 is TGTGCCAGCAGCTTTCGGGCAGCTAACTATGGCTACACCTTC. The full variable domain, its missing parts supplied by reference TRBV7-9 and TRBJ1-2, is DTGVSQNPRHKITKRGQNVTFRCDPISEHNRLYWYRQTLGQGPEFLTYFQNEAQLEKSRLLSDRFSAERPKGSFSTLEIQRTEQGDSAMYLCASSFRAANYGYTFGSGTRLTVV.

The chain combines TRBV6-5 with TRBJ2-3, with TRBD2 matching 9 bases. V was pared by 2 bases and J by 8 bases, with 5 bases of the junction left unmatched. Germline V gene data show CDR1 as MNHEY and CDR2 as SVGAGI. The CDR3 runs 14 residues. CDR3 in amino acids: CASSYAAGGPTQYF. The DNA for the CDR3 is TGTGCCAGCAGTTACGCGGCGGGGGGGCCTACGCAGTATTTT.

With respect to this clone: The junction shows a germline mismatch at one end, possibly a read error. The same CDR3 is also encoded by other DNA sequences in this sample. This chain uses TRBV5-4 with TRBJ2-5; TRBD1 matches at 8 bases. Germline V gene data show CDR1 as SGHNT and CDR2 as YYREEE (reference sequence). The CDR3 covers 16 residues. This CDR3 is CASSAGGAGGEETQYF. The CDR3, as DNA: TGTGCCAGCAGCGCTGGCGGGGCAGGGGGCGAGGAGACTCAGTACTTC.

V usage is TRBV11-3 and J usage is TRBJ2-7; D not resolved. There are 14 residues in the CDR3. Germline V gives CDR1 SGHNT, CDR2 YENEEA. The ends were cut back, 5 bases at V and 2 bases at J, with 13 bases in the middle. The CDR3 sequence: CASSLKHRAYEQYF. In DNA, the CDR3 is TGTGCCAGCAGCCTCAAGCATAGGGCCTACGAGCAGTACTTC.

This clone has a count of ten or more. V is TRBV11-1 and J is TRBJ1-2; D is perhaps TRBD1 (6 bases). The CDR3 spans 13 residues. V was trimmed by 5 bases and J by 6 bases, leaving 13 bases between them. The germline gives CDR1 SGHAT, CDR2 FQDESV (reference sequence). The CDR3 DNA is TGTGCCAGCAGCCACAGGGTTTACGATGGCTACACCTTC. It yields the protein CASSHRVYDGYTF.

The genes are TRBV19 and TRBJ2-7, with 10 bases aligning to TRBD1. J gave up 7 bases and V 7 bases, and 10 bases lay outside the gene matches. The length of the CDR3 is 14 residues. Germline V lookup: CDR1 LNHDA, CDR2 SQIVND (reference sequence). The CDR3 protein is CASTPGTGVREQYF. The CDR3 DNA is TGTGCCAGTACCCCCGGGACAGGGGTGAGGGAGCAGTACTTC.

This chain connects TRBV28 to TRBJ1-2, with D tentatively TRBD1 (5 bases). CDR3 length: 12 residues. The germline CDR1 and CDR2 sequences are MDHEN and SYDVKM. The germline V and J ends were trimmed by 5 bases and 4 bases, with 8 bases remaining between them. CDR3 nucleotides: TGTGCCAGCAGTACGGACATCTATGGCTACACCTTC. As protein: CASSTDIYGYTF.

The chain joins TRBV7-2 to TRBJ1-1; a possible D gene is TRBD1 (6 bases). This CDR3 comprises 15 residues. Germline values: CDR1 SGHTA, CDR2 FQGNSA. V was trimmed by 5 bases and J by 5 bases, leaving 18 bases between them. CDR3 protein: CASSPQFGGGTEAFF. CDR3 coding DNA: TGTGCCAGCAGCCCACAATTTGGGGGCGGGACTGAAGCTTTCTTT.

This clone was seen at least ten times. The J gene is TRBJ2-5, the V gene TRBV7-2, with D possibly being TRBD2 (6 bases). CDR1 is SGHTA and CDR2 is FQGNSA in the germline V gene. The CDR3 is 15 residues long. The V gene lost 0 bases and the J gene lost 5 bases, with 13 bases spanning the gap. The CDR3 bases are TGTGCCAGCAGCTTAGCAGGGAGGCCGGGGGAGACCCAGTACTTC. Translation gives CASSLAGRPGETQYF.

The rearrangement links TRBV12-5 to TRBJ2-3; D is uncertain. Trimming pared 1 base from V and 5 bases from J, leaving 10 bases between. Germline V lookup: CDR1 LGHNT, CDR2 FRNRAP. CDR3 length: 14 amino acids. The DNA for the CDR3 is TGTGCTAGTGGTTTGGGGCTCTCGGGAGATACGCAGTATTTT. Translation gives CASGLGLSGDTQYF.

This clone showed up just a few times. This chain uses TRBV5-1 with TRBJ1-1; D not resolved. This CDR3 is built from 14 residues. Trimming shortened V by 4 bases and J by 1 base, and 11 bases separated the two germline ends. The germline gives CDR1 SGHRS, CDR2 YFSETQ. The CDR3 protein is CASSPTRENTEAFF. The CDR3 nucleotides are TGCGCCAGCAGCCCGACAAGAGAGAACACTGAAGCTTTCTTT.

The rearrangement links TRBV5-1 to TRBJ1-1; 7 bases align to TRBD1. CDR1 is SGHRS, CDR2 YFSETQ, per germline. V shed 4 bases and J 1 base; nucleotides not matched to a gene: 16. This CDR3 contains 18 residues. The CDR3 here is CASSPPGQSMSKNTEAFF. CDR3 in DNA: TGCGCCAGCAGCCCGCCGGGACAGTCGATGTCTAAGAACACTGAAGCTTTCTTT.

The genes are TRBV5-1 and TRBJ2-1; 11 bases align to TRBD2. Per germline, CDR1 SGHRS and CDR2 YFSETQ. J was trimmed by 2 bases and V by 4 bases; bases with no gene match: 5. CDR3 size: 16 residues. As DNA, the CDR3 is TGCGCCAGCAGCACTGGGACTAGCGGACCCTACAATGAGCAGTTCTTC. This gives the protein CASSTGTSGPYNEQFF.

The V gene is TRBV6-6, the J gene TRBJ1-2; 10 positions match TRBD1. CDR1 and CDR2 from the germline V gene are MNHNY and SVGAGI (reference sequence). The CDR3 loop spans 14 amino acids. V dropped 5 bases and J dropped 5; count of bases not matched to a gene: 5. The CDR3 DNA follows: TGTGCCAGCAGTGCGGGACAGGGGCTGTATGGCTACACCTTC. Translating it yields CASSAGQGLYGYTF.

V is TRBV5-6 and J is TRBJ2-2, with TRBD2 matching 9 bases. V lost 0 bases to trimming and J lost 7 bases; unmatched junction nucleotides: 7. In germline, CDR1 is SGHDT, CDR2 YYEEEE. This CDR3 is built from 16 residues. Here the CDR3 DNA reads TGTGCCAGCAGCTTGGGTGGTAGCGGGAGCCACGGGGAGCTGTTTTTT. Amino acid sequence: CASSLGGSGSHGELFF.

J is TRBJ2-2 and V is TRBV18; D perhaps matches TRBD1 (5 bases). Per the germline V gene, CDR1 is KGHSH and CDR2 is LQKENI. The ends were cut back, 3 bases at V and 2 bases at J, with 13 bases in the middle. There are 16 residues in the CDR3. CDR3 in amino acids: CASSPGHLLNTGELFF. CDR3 nucleotide sequence: TGTGCCAGCTCACCCGGACACTTATTAAACACCGGGGAGCTGTTTTTT. The full variable domain, its missing parts supplied by reference TRBV18 and TRBJ2-2, is NAGVMQNPRHLVRRRGQEARLRCSPMKGHSHVYWYRQLPEEGLKFMVYLQKENIIDESGMPKERFSAEFPKEGPSILRIQQVVRGDSAAYFCASSPGHLLNTGELFFGEGSRLTVL.

V and J are TRBV6-4 and TRBJ2-7; 11 nucleotides line up with TRBD1. The CDR3 consists of 16 residues. The germline V gene has CDR1 MRHNA and CDR2 SNTAGT. V lost 2 bases to trimming and J lost 6 bases; unmatched junction nucleotides: 9. The CDR3 sequence: CASSDPTRTGGGEQYF. CDR3 DNA: TGTGCCAGCAGTGACCCCACCCGGACAGGGGGCGGCGAGCAGTACTTC.

This clone was observed a single time. This chain joins TRBV19 and TRBJ2-5; D not certain. Germline V gives CDR1 LNHDA, CDR2 SQIVND (reference sequence). With 1 base removed from V and 2 bases from J, the gap between germline ends came to 14 bases. CDR3 length equals 16 residues. CDR3 DNA: TGTGCCAGTAGTATAGCCCGGGTTGTAGGTCAAGAGACCCAGTACTTC. Its protein product is CASSIARVVGQETQYF.

In this sample, this clone turned up a few times. The gene calls are TRBV30 and TRBJ1-1; D call uncertain. The CDR3 totals 13 residues. The germline V gene has CDR1 GTSNPN and CDR2 SVGIG (reference sequence). Trimming stripped 4 bases from V and 6 bases from J, with 15 bases between. CDR3 DNA: TGTGCCTGGAAGATTAGAGGGAGGTCTGAAGCTTTCTTT. Translating gives CAWKIRGRSEAFF.

The rearrangement uses TRBV2 and TRBJ1-5, with unresolved D. The V and J ends lost 5 bases and 4 bases respectively, with 9 bases between them. Germline values: CDR1 SNHLY, CDR2 FYNNEI. The CDR3 totals 13 residues. CDR3 sequence (DNA): TGTGCCAGCAGTCGGAGCGTTAATCAGCCCCAGCATTTT. Translation: CASSRSVNQPQHF.

The genes are TRBV7-2 and TRBJ1-1; D gene ambiguous. V was clipped by 5 bases and J by 11 bases, with 18 bases between them. The CDR3 is 13 amino acids. From germline, CDR1 is SGHTA and CDR2 FQGNSA. For the CDR3, the DNA is TGTGCCAGCAGCGGGTTTCGGAGTTTTGGGGCTTTCTTT. It translates to CASSGFRSFGAFF.

This clone appeared a single time. The chain employs TRBV30 and TRBJ2-7; 14 nucleotides line up with TRBD2. V shed 2 bases and J 6 bases; nucleotides not matched to a gene: 3. CDR1 is GTSNPN and CDR2 is SVGIG in the germline V gene (reference sequence). The CDR3 sequence is 14 residues long. CDR3 DNA: TGTGCCTGGAGTAGAGGACTAGCGGGAGGCGAGCAGTACTTC. It specifies CAWSRGLAGGEQYF.

The table lists this clone with a count of one. The rearrangement links TRBV19 to TRBJ2-1, with D perhaps assigned TRBD1 or TRBD2 (5 bases each). From germline, CDR1 is LNHDA and CDR2 SQIVND (reference sequence). The CDR3 has 16 amino acids. Trimming stripped 2 bases from V and 7 bases from J, with 18 bases between. CDR3 nucleotide sequence: TGTGCCAGTAGTATAATCCGGGACGGAAAGTCGAATGAGCAGTTCTTC. Encoded protein: CASSIIRDGKSNEQFF.